This paragraph covers one TCR beta chain sequence. Its antigen remains unidentified. This entry comes from a study of CD8+CD57+ T cells in acquired aplastic anemia. Background on the study: Mean DNA quantity obtained from sorted CD4+ and CD8+ cells was around 2.9 ug.

Template material for TCR beta VDJ and CDR3 profiling consisted of genomic DNA. TCRdb used MiXCR to reprocess the reads, holding one entry per CDR3 protein. The sample shows 450,000 to 600,000 distinct CDR3 sequences, around 33% of them seen only once. Whole-study results and caveats: Fewer than 35 CD8+ CDR3 sequences occurred in both the patients and the controls.

V was cut by 7 bases and J by 1 base, with 21 bases left in between. The CDR3 loop spans 17 amino acids. The germline V gene encodes CDR1 SNHLY and CDR2 FYNNEI. Sequenced patients had shown CD8+CD57+ cell expansion by flow cytometry. This chain connects TRBV2 to TRBJ2-3; possible D gene TRBD2, 5 bases. The sample consisted of sorted CD4+, CD8+, or CD8+CD57+ T cells (not recorded which) from PBMCs. This TCR derives from a human donor with aplastic anemia. CDR3 residues: CASTSFPGTGGTDTQYF. DNA of the CDR3: TGTGCCAGCACCAGCTTTCCGGGAACCGGAGGCACAGATACGCAGTATTTT.